This T cell receptor (beta chain) stems from a study of shared clonotypes between healthy human individuals. Study in general: Plates per donor: three CD4 naive, three CD4 memory, two CD8 naive, one CD8 memory.

Regarding this clone: What it binds is not known.

Replicate PCRs from sorted subsets contained about 0.2 ug DNA, which is some 30,000 T cell genomes. Produced via immunoSEQ multiplex PCR; TCRdb's table is partial and in-frame only. The sample contains 2 million to 2.5 million clones, approximately 94% of which appear only once. With 5 bases clipped from V and 5 bases from J, the junction kept 10 bases outside the gene matches. From germline, CDR1 is PRHDT and CDR2 FYEKMQ (reference sequence). CDR3 length: 15 amino acids. Study results and caveats: Only blood underwent sampling, and tissue repertoires likely differ.

Memory CD4+ cells were the fraction left after CD45RA+ naive selection. The rearrangement uses TRBV13 and TRBJ2-5; 8 bases are shared with TRBD1. Sequences were obtained from naive CD4+ T cells sorted from blood. Subset reported: CD45RA+ positively selected. This clonotype originated in a man aged 18 to 30 in good health. The CDR3 is CASSEGQGILETQYF. CDR3 nucleotide sequence: TGTGCCAGCAGCGAAGGACAGGGTATCCTGGAGACCCAGTACTTC.